The clone carrying this T cell receptor beta chain showed up just a few times. As yet, its antigen is unknown. Conversion of TCR transcripts into cDNA relied on 5'RACE template switching, which added a universal primer site and UMIs. TCRdb independently ran MiXCR on the 5' RACE reads; one entry per CDR3 protein. This table holds 500,000 to 650,000 distinct CDR3 sequences, roughly a sixth found once. These data are taken from a study of T cells after yellow fever vaccination. Study-level findings and limits: Shared CD4/CD8 clonotypes were a small share, likely from convergent recombination. Most primary-vaccination clones reappeared after the booster (less than 98% CD4, 88% CD8). Sorted repertoires could include abundant contaminating clonotypes from bulk cells.

Specimen: PBMCs, collected about 5 days after the first yellow fever vaccination. This receptor was taken from a man aged 18 to 29 who received the YFV17D yellow fever vaccine.

The CDR3 DNA reads as TGTGCCAGCAGCTTAGGAGGACTAATACAAGAGACCCAGTACTTC. Amino acid sequence: CASSLGGLIQETQYF. The chain links TRBV7-2 to TRBJ2-5, with D possibly matching TRBD2 (6 bases). Trimming stripped 1 base from V and 2 bases from J, with 11 bases between. The CDR3 is 15 residues long. Germline CDR1 and CDR2: SGHTA and FQGNSA.